This record covers a single T cell receptor (beta chain). This sample is part of a study of blood T cell repertoires in COVID-19. The wider study: COVID-19 samples from acute and convalescent phases originated in the United States, Italy and Spain.

Profiling relied on immunoSEQ multiplex PCR, and the TCRdb table lists in-frame clones only, not all of them. The top ten hold roughly 4.7% of the sample, which has more than 100,000 clones, just over 85% seen once. The origin of this receptor is a man aged 35-49 years with acute or convalescent COVID-19. Sequencing used peripheral blood.

The CDR3 is CASNPGGWNTEAFF. The DNA for the CDR3 is TGTGCCAGTAATCCCGGGGGATGGAACACTGAAGCTTTCTTT. The chain has TRBV19 and TRBJ1-1, with D possibly being TRBD1 (5 bases). Looked up from germline, CDR1 is LNHDA and CDR2 is SQIVND (reference sequence). V lost 7 bases and J 1 base, leaving 13 bases between the germline ends. The CDR3 is 14 amino acids.